These T cell receptor beta chains were read from a single sample in a study of cytomegalovirus exposure and HLA in healthy donors. Assay: immunoSEQ multiplex PCR; the TCRdb copy retains only in-frame clones and omits some. The data hold about 74,000 clones, with 94% observed a single time. The sequencing input was PBMCs. The receptors were gathered from a man aged 18 to 35 in good health and CMV-seropositive. Both conserved end residues are part of each CDR3. D genes are given only for firm matches. The size field is filled for only some rows; it gives once, few, many or a size class.

TRBJ2-7 TRBD1 TRBV6-1 NA CASSGGQGGTSSYEQYF TGTGCCAGCAGTGGGGGACAGGGAGGGACCTCCTCCTACGAGCAGTACTTC
TRBJ2-5 TRBD1 TRBV11-2 NA CASSLVWRTGGRETQYF TGTGCCAGCAGCTTAGTTTGGAGGACAGGGGGGAGAGAGACCCAGTACTTC
TRBJ2-7 NA TRBV29-1 NA CSVVRSYEQYF TGCAGCGTGGTCAGGTCCTACGAGCAGTACTTC
TRBJ2-7 TRBD2 TRBV29-1 NA CSGLAGGTYEQYF TGCTCGGGACTAGCGGGAGGCACCTACGAGCAGTACTTC
TRBJ2-7 TRBD2 TRBV5-5 NA CASSLSGMGYEQYF TGTGCCAGCAGCTTGAGCGGGATGGGCTATGAGCAGTACTTC
TRBJ1-1 TRBD1 TRBV9 NA CASSSGTGPNTEAFF TGTGCCAGCAGCTCGGGGACAGGACCAAACACTGAAGCTTTCTTT
TRBJ2-7 TRBD1 TRBV27 NA CASSWAGGPYEQYF TGTGCCAGCAGTTGGGCAGGGGGCCCCTACGAGCAGTACTTC
TRBJ1-1 TRBD1 TRBV10-3 NA CAISELTGVTEAFF TGTGCCATCAGTGAGTTAACAGGGGTCACTGAAGCTTTCTTT
TRBJ2-7 TRBD2 TRBV4-2 many CASSQDPSGPYEQYF TGTGCCAGCAGCCAAGATCCTAGCGGGCCCTACGAGCAGTACTTC
TRBJ2-3 NA TRBV27 NA CASSSPLSGTQYF TGTGCCAGCAGTTCTCCCCTTTCGGGTACGCAGTATTTT
TRBJ2-7 NA TRBV27 NA CASSLGGAKGEQYF TGTGCCAGCAGTTTAGGGGGGGCGAAAGGTGAGCAGTACTTC
TRBJ1-2 TRBD1 TRBV28 NA CASSHGTDYGYTF TGTGCCAGCAGCCACGGGACAGACTATGGCTACACCTTC
TRBJ2-6 TRBD1 TRBV19 NA CASTPTRDRGSGANVLTF TGTGCCAGTACTCCAACTCGGGACAGGGGATCTGGGGCCAACGTCCTGACTTTC
TRBJ2-5 TRBD1 TRBV27 NA CASSRQGVGETQYF TGTGCCAGCAGCCGGCAGGGGGTTGGAGAGACCCAGTACTTC